This note documents a single TCR beta chain sequence. The antigen remains undetermined. The germline gene is not matched at one end of the junction; a read error may be the cause. The repertoire was sequenced with immunoSEQ multiplex PCR; TCRdb's copy has only in-frame clones and lacks some. The sample has 55,000 to 80,000 clones, roughly 90% seen once; the top ten hold approximately 1.2%. Germline-derived CDR1 and CDR2 are GTSNPN and SVGIG (reference sequence). The CDR3 length is 17 residues. This sample stems from a study of OX40 agonist ivuxolimab in advanced cancers. General study results and limits: Expanded clones were, on average, more numerous in CD8+ T cells than in CD4+.

The receptor's source is an adult with an advanced solid tumor such as melanoma, head and neck, liver or kidney cancer. Sequenced here: CD4+ or CD8+ T cells sorted from blood, sampled in a trial of the OX40 agonist ivuxolimab. The rearrangement uses TRBV30 and TRBJ2-7; 15 positions agree with TRBD2. The DNA of the CDR3 is TGTGCCTGGACCCCACCGGGACTAGCGGGGGGACGGTACGCGCAGTACTTC. Translated: CAWTPPGLAGGRYAQYF.